These 11 T cell receptor beta chains were sequenced from one sample in a study of blood T cell repertoires in COVID-19. Generated by immunoSEQ multiplex PCR, the TCRdb table keeps only in-frame clones and is missing some. The profile shows 200,000 or so clones, 65% to 85% of them singletons. The sample consisted of PBMCs or T cells enriched from blood (not recorded which). Source of these receptors: a man in his forties or fifties who had recovered from COVID-19.

The chain couples TRBV5-4 to TRBJ1-1, with a possible D match to TRBD1 (5 bases). Germline V gene sequence: CDR1 SGHNT, CDR2 YYREEE (reference sequence). Trimming removed 3 bases at V and 5 bases at J, with 11 bases between. The CDR3 loop spans 13 amino acids. CDR3 region: CASSSGERTEAFF. For the CDR3, the DNA is TGTGCCAGCAGCTCGGGGGAGAGGACTGAAGCTTTCTTT.

This clone showed up many times. The chain couples TRBV6-5 to TRBJ1-5; 8 nucleotides align to TRBD1. CDR3 size: 13 residues. The V segment lost 4 bases and the J segment 7 bases; nucleotides outside the gene matches: 3. Germline CDR1 reads MNHEY; CDR2 reads SVGAGI. This CDR3 reads CASSWDRKQPQHF. For the CDR3, the DNA is TGTGCCAGCAGTTGGGACAGGAAGCAGCCCCAGCATTTT.

The V call is TRBV7-8, the J call TRBJ2-7; 9 bases are a match to TRBD1. Germline CDR1 SGHVS, CDR2 FQNEAQ. This CDR3 has 14 amino acids. The V segment lost 5 bases and the J segment 6 bases; nucleotides outside the gene matches: 8. The CDR3 sequence: CASSLVQGAGEQYF. The CDR3 nucleotides read TGTGCCAGCAGCCTAGTACAGGGGGCGGGCGAGCAGTACTTC.

The rearrangement joins TRBV19 to TRBJ1-5, with 7 nucleotides matching TRBD1. V gave up 7 bases and J gave up 4 bases; unmatched junction bases: 10. There are 15 residues in the CDR3. CDR1 and CDR2 (germline): LNHDA, SQIVND (reference sequence). The CDR3 region is CASTKQGRTNQPQHF. The CDR3 DNA reads as TGTGCCAGTACTAAACAGGGGAGGACGAATCAGCCCCAGCATTTT.

The chain is built from TRBV19 and TRBJ1-2; D is unclear. The CDR3 loop spans 11 amino acids. V shed 5 bases and J shed 8 bases, with 9 bases lying between them. The germline gives CDR1 LNHDA, CDR2 SQIVND (reference sequence). Here the CDR3 DNA reads TGTGCCAGTAGTCGGGTCTGGGGCTACACCTTC. This sequence encodes CASSRVWGYTF.

The chain has TRBV5-1 and TRBJ1-1, with TRBD1 identical over 8 bases. Germline assignment: CDR1 SGHRS and CDR2 YFSETQ. Trimming cost V 4 bases and J 0 bases; bases outside gene matches: 14. CDR3 length equals 18 residues. The DNA of the CDR3 is TGCGCCAGCAGCCCTATGGGACAGGTGATGAGGTTGAACACTGAAGCTTTCTTT. Encoded protein: CASSPMGQVMRLNTEAFF. The full variable domain, in which reference TRBV5-1 and TRBJ1-1 provide the parts outside the CDR3, is KAGVTQTPRYLIKTRGQQVTLSCSPISGHRSVSWYQQTPGQGLQFLFEYFSETQRNKGNFPGRFSGRQFSNSRSEMNVSTLELGDSALYLCASSPMGQVMRLNTEAFFGQGTRLTVV.

The CDR3 DNA sequence: TGTGCCAGCAGCCAAGACAGGGTCTCTGGAAACACCATATATTTT. Its translation is CASSQDRVSGNTIYF. The rearrangement uses TRBV3-1 (or the pseudogene TRBV3-2) and TRBJ1-3; D may be TRBD1 (5 bases). In germline, CDR1 is LGHDT, CDR2 YNNKEL (reference sequence). The CDR3 is 15 residues long. Trimming left V 0 bases short and J 0 bases short, with 6 bases between.

The chain links TRBV7-6 to TRBJ2-2, with TRBD1 identical over 9 bases. There are 15 residues in the CDR3. V lost 5 bases to trimming and J lost 7 bases; unmatched junction nucleotides: 8. Germline values: CDR1 SGHVS, CDR2 FNYEAQ. The CDR3 reads CASSLSGTGIGELFF. CDR3 DNA sequence: TGTGCCAGCAGCCTCTCCGGGACAGGGATCGGGGAGCTGTTTTTT.

The V and J genes are TRBV5-5 and TRBJ2-5; possibly TRBD2 for D (5 bases). CDR3 length: 15 amino acids. V lost 0 bases and J 4 bases, leaving 13 bases between the germline ends. Germline V gives CDR1 SGHKS, CDR2 YYEKEE (reference sequence). This CDR3 reads CASSLAGIEGETQYF. CDR3 nucleotide sequence: TGTGCCAGCAGCTTGGCGGGAATAGAGGGAGAGACCCAGTACTTC.

The chain carries TRBV4-2 and TRBJ1-3; TRBD1 is a possible D gene (6 bases). The ends were cut back, 1 base at V and 13 bases at J, with 14 bases in the middle. The CDR3 spans 13 residues. Germline V gene data show CDR1 as LGHNA and CDR2 as YNFKEQ. For the CDR3, the DNA is TGTGCCAGCAGCCAAGCTGGACAGACCATGATATATTTT. Translated: CASSQAGQTMIYF.

V usage is TRBV5-8 and J usage is TRBJ1-1, with a weak D call TRBD1 (6 bases). CDR1 and CDR2 from the germline V gene are SGHTS and YDEGEE. There are 13 residues in the CDR3. The germline V and J ends were trimmed by 3 bases and 1 base, with 7 bases remaining between them. CDR3 DNA sequence: TGTGCCAGCAGCTGGACAGCGAACACTGAAGCTTTCTTT. Its translation is CASSWTANTEAFF. Full variable domain (missing parts from reference TRBV5-8 and TRBJ1-1): EAGVTQSPTHLIKTRGQQATLRCSPISGHTSVYWYQQALGLGLQFLLWYDEGEERNRGNFPPRFSGRQFPNYSSELNVNALELEDSALYLCASSWTANTEAFFGQGTRLTVV.